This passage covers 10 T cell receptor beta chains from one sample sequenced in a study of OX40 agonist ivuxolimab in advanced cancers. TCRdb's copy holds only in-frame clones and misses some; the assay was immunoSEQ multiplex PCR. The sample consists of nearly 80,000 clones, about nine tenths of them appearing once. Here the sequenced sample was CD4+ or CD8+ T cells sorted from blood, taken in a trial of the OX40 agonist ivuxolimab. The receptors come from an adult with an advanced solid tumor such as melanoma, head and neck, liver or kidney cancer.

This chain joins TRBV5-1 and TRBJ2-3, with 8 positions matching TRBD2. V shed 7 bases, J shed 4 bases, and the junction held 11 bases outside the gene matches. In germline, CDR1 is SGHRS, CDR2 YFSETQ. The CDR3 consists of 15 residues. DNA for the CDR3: TGCGCCAGCCTCCTCGGGCTAGCGGGCCCAGATACGCAGTATTTT. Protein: CASLLGLAGPDTQYF. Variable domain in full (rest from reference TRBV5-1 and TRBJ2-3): KAGVTQTPRYLIKTRGQQVTLSCSPISGHRSVSWYQQTPGQGLQFLFEYFSETQRNKGNFPGRFSGRQFSNSRSEMNVSTLELGDSALYLCASLLGLAGPDTQYFGPGTRLTVL.

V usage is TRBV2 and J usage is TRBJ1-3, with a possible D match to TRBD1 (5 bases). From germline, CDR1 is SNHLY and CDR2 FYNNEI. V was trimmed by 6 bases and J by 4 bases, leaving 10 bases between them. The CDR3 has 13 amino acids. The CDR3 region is CASRGDGGNTIYF. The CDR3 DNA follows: TGTGCCAGCAGGGGGGACGGGGGAAACACCATATATTTT. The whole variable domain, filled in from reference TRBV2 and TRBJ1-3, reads EPEVTQTPSHQVTQMGQEVILRCVPISNHLYFYWYRQILGQKVEFLVSFYNNEISEKSEIFDDQFSVERPDGSNFTLKIRSTKLEDSAMYFCASRGDGGNTIYFGEGSWLTVV.

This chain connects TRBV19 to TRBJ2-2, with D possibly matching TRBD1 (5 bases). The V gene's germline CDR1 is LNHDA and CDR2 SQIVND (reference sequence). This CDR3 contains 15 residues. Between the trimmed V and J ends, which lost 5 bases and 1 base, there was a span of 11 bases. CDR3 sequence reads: CASSSQGLNTGELFF. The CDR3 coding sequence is TGTGCCAGTAGTTCCCAGGGTTTGAACACCGGGGAGCTGTTTTTT.

The CDR3 is CASRWENTEAFF. The CDR3 DNA reads TGTGCCAGCAGATGGGAGAACACTGAAGCTTTCTTT. The J gene is TRBJ1-1, the V gene TRBV2; the D is unclear. Between the trimmed V and J ends, which lost 6 bases and 1 base, there was a span of 6 bases. The CDR3 length is 12 residues. Germline V gene data show CDR1 as SNHLY and CDR2 as FYNNEI.

CDR3: CASSLRGLDTYEQYV. The CDR3 DNA reads as TGTGCCAGCAGTTTACGTGGCCTGGATACCTACGAGCAGTACGTC. This rearrangement joins TRBV27 to TRBJ2-7; no clear D gene. This CDR3 has 15 amino acids. The germline V gene has CDR1 MNHEY and CDR2 SMNVEV (reference sequence). V lost 2 bases, J lost 2 bases, and 13 bases lay in between.

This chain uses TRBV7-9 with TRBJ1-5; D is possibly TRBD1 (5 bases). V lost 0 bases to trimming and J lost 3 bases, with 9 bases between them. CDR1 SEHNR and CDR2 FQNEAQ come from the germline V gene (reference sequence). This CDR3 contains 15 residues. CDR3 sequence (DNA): TGTGCCAGCAGCTTAGCCGGCAGGGACAATCAGCCCCAGCATTTT. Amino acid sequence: CASSLAGRDNQPQHF.

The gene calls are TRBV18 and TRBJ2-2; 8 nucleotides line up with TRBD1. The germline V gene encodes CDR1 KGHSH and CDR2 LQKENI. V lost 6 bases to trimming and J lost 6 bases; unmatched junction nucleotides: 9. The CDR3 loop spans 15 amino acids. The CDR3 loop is CASSIKTGVPGELFF. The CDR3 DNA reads TGTGCCAGCTCCATCAAGACAGGGGTGCCCGGGGAGCTGTTTTTT.

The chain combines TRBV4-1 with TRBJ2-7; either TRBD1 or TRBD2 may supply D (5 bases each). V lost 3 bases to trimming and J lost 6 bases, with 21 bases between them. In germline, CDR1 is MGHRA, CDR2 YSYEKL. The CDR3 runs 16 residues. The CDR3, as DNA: TGCGCCAGCAGCCAGGATCCCCGGGACCACCTATTCGAGCAGTACTTC. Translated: CASSQDPRDHLFEQYF.

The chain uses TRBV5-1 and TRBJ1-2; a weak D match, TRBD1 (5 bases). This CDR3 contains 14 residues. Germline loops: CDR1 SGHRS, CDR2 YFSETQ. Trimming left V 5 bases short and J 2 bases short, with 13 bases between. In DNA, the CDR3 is TGCGCCAGCAGGACACAGGATCGGAACTATGGCTACACCTTC. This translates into CASRTQDRNYGYTF.

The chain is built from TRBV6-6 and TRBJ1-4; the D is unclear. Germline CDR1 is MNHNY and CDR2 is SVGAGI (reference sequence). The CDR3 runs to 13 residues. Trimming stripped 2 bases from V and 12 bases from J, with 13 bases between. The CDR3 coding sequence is TGTGCCAGCAGTTACCCTGGGGTTCTCGAACTGTTTTTT. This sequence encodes CASSYPGVLELFF.